The 27 T cell receptor beta chains given below trace back to one sample, sequenced in a study of T cells in Graves' hyperthyroidism and ophthalmopathy. It was RNA transcripts that yielded the amplified TCR beta CDR3 regions. First-round RT-PCR targeting the TCR CDR3 was performed with the HTBI primer set. TCRdb fed the multiplex PCR reads into MiXCR, producing one record per CDR3 protein. Of about 610,000 distinct CDR3 sequences listed, about 15% are singletons. The specimen was blood. These receptors originate from a woman aged 40 to 50 with Graves' ophthalmopathy.

In its sample, this clonotype was seen many times. This rearrangement joins TRBV6-1 to TRBJ2-7; D uncertain. The germline V and J ends were trimmed by 6 bases and 1 base, with 13 bases remaining between them. The CDR3 is 14 amino acids. Germline V CDR1 and CDR2: MNHNS, SASEGT. The CDR3 DNA reads as TGTGCCAGCAGCTCAACGACCGGATCCTACGAGCAGTACTTC. It codes for CASSSTTGSYEQYF.

The rearrangement uses TRBV19 and TRBJ2-4; TRBD2 matches 7 bases. The germline V gene encodes CDR1 LNHDA and CDR2 SQIVND (reference sequence). The CDR3 runs to 15 residues. The junction had 5 bases not matched to a gene; V was cut back by 6 bases and J by 0 bases. As DNA, the CDR3 is TGTGCCAGTAGGGTCATAGCGGGAGCCAAAAACATTCAGTACTTC. Protein sequence: CASRVIAGAKNIQYF.

This clonotype showed up many times. The chain recombines TRBV10-3 with TRBJ2-3; D not resolved. CDR3 length: 16 residues. Germline CDR1 ENHRY, CDR2 SYGVKD. Trimming took off 0 bases at V and 3 bases at J, with 13 bases between the two ends. CDR3 bases: TGTGCCATCAGTGAGTCCGGACCCCACGGGACAGATACGCAGTATTTT. This translates into CAISESGPHGTDTQYF.

This clonotype has just one count. The chain is built from TRBV7-2 and TRBJ1-1, with D unresolved. The CDR3 spans 14 residues. CDR1 is SGHTA and CDR2 is FQGNSA in the germline V gene. V dropped 0 bases and J dropped 5 bases, with 10 bases sitting between them. CDR3: CASSLAGIETEAFF. For the CDR3, the DNA is TGTGCCAGCAGCTTAGCGGGGATCGAGACTGAAGCTTTCTTT.

Many counts were recorded for this clonotype. The chain employs TRBV7-2 and TRBJ2-5; no reliable D call. V lost 2 bases and J lost 5, with 12 bases in between. This CDR3 spans 14 amino acids. The germline V gene encodes CDR1 SGHTA and CDR2 FQGNSA. The CDR3 is CASSLQPSGETQYF. The CDR3 DNA sequence: TGTGCCAGCAGCTTACAGCCCTCCGGGGAGACCCAGTACTTC.

This clonotype appeared many times. V gene TRBV12-3 or TRBV12-4 combines with J gene TRBJ1-2, with D unclear. The ends were cut back, 3 bases at V and 6 bases at J, with 11 bases in the middle. The CDR3 is 13 residues long. CDR3 DNA: TGTGCCAGCAGTTTTCTCGTGGTCGATGGCTACACCTTC. This translates into CASSFLVVDGYTF.

This clonotype was seen many times. The J gene is TRBJ2-7, the V gene TRBV7-3; D possibly corresponds to TRBD2 (5 bases). This CDR3 has 15 amino acids. Germline V gives CDR1 SGHTA, CDR2 FQGTGA. Trimming stripped 1 base from V and 2 bases from J, with 12 bases between. CDR3 coding DNA: TGTGCCAGCAGCTTAAATGGCGGACTTACCTACGAGCAGTACTTC. This sequence encodes CASSLNGGLTYEQYF.

This chain links TRBV12-3 or TRBV12-4 with TRBJ1-2; the match to TRBD1 covers 7 bases. The CDR3 is made up of 14 amino acids. Trimming at V came to 2 bases and at J to 4 bases, leaving 4 bases not matched to a gene. The chain's CDR3 is CASSLLTGIYGYTF. The CDR3 nucleotides are TGTGCCAGCAGTTTATTGACAGGGATCTATGGCTACACCTTC.

This clonotype was seen ten or more times. J is TRBJ2-7 and V is TRBV27, with 7 bases fitting TRBD1. CDR3 length: 14 amino acids. The junction had 3 bases not matched to a gene; V was cut back by 2 bases and J by 2 bases. The germline V gene has CDR1 MNHEY and CDR2 SMNVEV (reference sequence). CDR3 nucleotides: TGTGCCAGCAGTTTAACAGGGGATACCTACGAGCAGTACTTC. It yields the protein CASSLTGDTYEQYF.

This clonotype was recorded many times. The V call is TRBV12-3 or TRBV12-4, the J call TRBJ2-7; maybe TRBD1 (5 bases). The V and J ends lost 2 bases and 4 bases respectively, with 12 bases between them. The length of the CDR3 is 14 residues. The CDR3 reads CASSLQGTQYEQYF. For the CDR3, the DNA is TGTGCCAGCAGTTTACAGGGAACCCAATACGAGCAGTACTTC.

This clonotype was recorded many times. This may arise from a read error, as a much more abundant clone is one base away. The rearrangement uses TRBV7-8 and TRBJ2-5; the D call may be TRBD1 or TRBD2 (5 bases each). Germline CDR1 SGHVS, CDR2 FQNEAQ. This CDR3 contains 14 residues. CDR3 sequence reads: CASSRRTRGEAQYF. The CDR3 coding sequence is TGTGCCAGCAGCCGCAGGACGAGGGGAGAGGCCCAGTACTTC.

This clonotype was seen repeatedly, ten times or more. This chain joins TRBV10-3 and TRBJ1-1; D remains ambiguous. The CDR3 extends over 13 amino acids. V lost 0 bases to trimming and J lost 1 base, with 3 bases between them. From germline, CDR1 is ENHRY and CDR2 SYGVKD. In DNA form, the CDR3 reads TGTGCCATCAGTGAGTCGGAGAACACTGAAGCTTTCTTT. Translating it yields CAISESENTEAFF.

This clonotype turned up a few times. J is TRBJ2-7 and V is TRBV6-1; 7 nucleotides agree with TRBD2. CDR1 is MNHNS, CDR2 SASEGT, per germline. The CDR3 spans 14 residues. V was pared by 8 bases and J by 6 bases, with 13 bases of the junction left unmatched. The CDR3 spells CASRPREGLGEQYF. The DNA of the CDR3 is TGTGCCAGCCGACCAAGGGAGGGGCTGGGCGAGCAGTACTTC.

This clonotype was recorded at least ten times. This chain joins TRBV10-3 and TRBJ2-7; 10 nucleotides line up with TRBD2. Germline V lookup: CDR1 ENHRY, CDR2 SYGVKD. The CDR3 is made up of 18 amino acids. The junction had 13 bases not matched to a gene; V was cut back by 4 bases and J by 1 base. CDR3: CAISVSLTSGIISYEQYF. CDR3 DNA: TGTGCCATCAGTGTCTCTCTTACTAGCGGGATTATTTCCTACGAGCAGTACTTC.

CDR3 bases: TGTGCCAGCAGGACAAGGAATGGCAATCAGCCCCAGCATTTT. It yields the protein CASRTRNGNQPQHF. The gene calls are TRBV28 and TRBJ1-5, with unresolved D. The germline V gene encodes CDR1 MDHEN and CDR2 SYDVKM. Trimming removed 6 bases at V and 2 bases at J, with 11 bases between. The CDR3 length is 14 residues.

V and J are TRBV28 and TRBJ2-2, with D unclear. The germline gives CDR1 MDHEN, CDR2 SYDVKM. The ends were cut back, 6 bases at V and 5 bases at J, with 10 bases in the middle. CDR3 length equals 13 residues. CDR3 sequence reads: CASSPSKTGELFF. The CDR3 nucleotides read TGTGCCAGCAGCCCCTCTAAAACCGGGGAGCTGTTTTTT.

This clonotype was seen many times. The chain links TRBV10-1 to TRBJ1-1; D may be TRBD1 (5 bases). Germline loops: CDR1 WNHNN, CDR2 SYGVQD (reference sequence). The V and J ends lost 8 bases and 1 base respectively, with 17 bases between them. The CDR3 has 15 amino acids. In DNA form, the CDR3 reads TGCGCCAGCTCTCCTGGGGGGGGGAAGAACACTGAAGCTTTCTTT. Amino acids: CASSPGGGKNTEAFF.

This clonotype was seen repeatedly, ten times or more. The chain combines TRBV29-1 with TRBJ1-1, with no clear D. CDR1 is SQVTM, CDR2 ANQGSEA, per germline. With 5 bases removed from V and 1 base from J, the gap between germline ends came to 11 bases. The CDR3 sequence is 13 residues long. The CDR3 spells CSVRQHQNTEAFF. The DNA for the CDR3 is TGCAGCGTTCGTCAACACCAGAACACTGAAGCTTTCTTT.

This clonotype was recorded many times. The rearrangement uses TRBV7-3 and TRBJ2-2; the match to TRBD2 covers 8 bases. The junction had 9 bases not matched to a gene; V was cut back by 5 bases and J by 7 bases. The CDR3 spans 15 residues. Germline V gene data show CDR1 as SGHTA and CDR2 as FQGTGA. The CDR3 DNA reads TGTGCCAGCAGCCCCACGGGAGGGGTAAACGGGGAGCTGTTTTTT. Translation: CASSPTGGVNGELFF.

This clonotype was seen ten or more times. This chain's CDR3 is CASSRRQNTEAFF. In DNA, the CDR3 is TGTGCCAGTAGTCGTCGACAGAACACTGAAGCTTTCTTT. This chain joins TRBV19 and TRBJ1-1; D is uncertain. Per germline, CDR1 LNHDA and CDR2 SQIVND (reference sequence). CDR3 length: 13 amino acids. Between the trimmed V and J ends, which lost 5 bases and 1 base, there was a span of 8 bases.

The table lists this clonotype with many counts. The J gene is TRBJ1-1, the V gene TRBV12-5; the D is unclear. Germline CDR1 reads LGHNT; CDR2 reads FRNRAP. The CDR3 loop spans 15 amino acids. V was trimmed by 8 bases and J by 1 base, leaving 17 bases between them. Here the CDR3 DNA reads TGTGCTAGTTGCCCTCCCGCACGGTCGAACACTGAAGCTTTCTTT. Protein product: CASCPPARSNTEAFF.

The J gene is TRBJ1-1, the V gene TRBV5-5, with TRBD1 matching over 7 bases. After removal of 5 bases from V and 0 bases from J, the junction contained 7 bases not matched to a gene. The CDR3 covers 15 residues. Germline values: CDR1 SGHKS, CDR2 YYEKEE (reference sequence). CDR3 in amino acids: CASSRQGGVNTEAFF. CDR3 nucleotide sequence: TGTGCCAGCAGTCGACAGGGAGGCGTGAACACTGAAGCTTTCTTT.

In this sample, this clonotype turned up many times. V and J are TRBV29-1 and TRBJ2-7, with D unresolved. Per the germline V gene, CDR1 is SQVTM and CDR2 is ANQGSEA. V was trimmed by 4 bases and J by 4 bases, leaving 11 bases between them. The CDR3 has 12 amino acids. CDR3 residues: CSVAPGAYEQYF. CDR3 DNA sequence: TGCAGCGTTGCGCCAGGCGCTTACGAGCAGTACTTC.

A few counts support this clonotype. The chain employs TRBV28 and TRBJ2-5, with TRBD1 identical over 8 bases. This CDR3 has 14 amino acids. CDR1 MDHEN and CDR2 SYDVKM come from the germline V gene. Unmatched junction bases numbered 8, after V lost 6 bases and J lost 5 bases. As DNA, the CDR3 is TGTGCCAGCAGGCTGGACAGGGAGTTGGAGACCCAGTACTTC. Its translation: CASRLDRELETQYF.

This clonotype was seen ten or more times. The gene calls are TRBV7-9 and TRBJ2-7; D is unclear. CDR3 length: 14 amino acids. CDR1 is SEHNR and CDR2 is FQNEAQ in the germline V gene (reference sequence). Deletions cut 2 bases from V and 2 bases from J, with 10 bases between. The chain's CDR3 is CASSLPLSPYEQYF. CDR3 nucleotides: TGTGCCAGCAGCTTACCGCTATCACCCTACGAGCAGTACTTC.

As to this clonotype: A read error may be the cause here, since a much bigger clone is one base away. V and J are TRBV24-1 and TRBJ2-2, with 7 bases fitting TRBD1. CDR1 is KGHDR, CDR2 SFDVKD, per germline. The length of the CDR3 is 17 residues. The CDR3 protein is CDTSDFNRGFNTGELFF. Written as DNA, the CDR3 is TGTGACACCAGTGATTTTAACAGGGGATTCAACACCGGGGAGCTGTTTTTT.

This clonotype was recorded a few times. This rearrangement joins TRBV4-1 to TRBJ2-7; 8 bases map to TRBD2. There are 16 residues in the CDR3. V dropped 0 bases and J dropped 2; count of bases not matched to a gene: 6. CDR1 MGHRA and CDR2 YSYEKL come from the germline V gene. DNA of the CDR3: TGCGCCAGCAGCCAAGATCGAGTAGCGGGAACCTACGAGCAGTACTTC. Translating gives CASSQDRVAGTYEQYF.